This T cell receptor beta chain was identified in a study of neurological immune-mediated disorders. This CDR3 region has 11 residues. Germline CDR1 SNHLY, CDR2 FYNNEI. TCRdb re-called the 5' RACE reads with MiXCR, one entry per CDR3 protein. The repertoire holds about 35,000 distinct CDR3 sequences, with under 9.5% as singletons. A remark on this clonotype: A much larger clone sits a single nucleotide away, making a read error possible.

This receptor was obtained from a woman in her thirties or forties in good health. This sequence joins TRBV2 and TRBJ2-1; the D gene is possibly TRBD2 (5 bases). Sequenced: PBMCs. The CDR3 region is CVSGRDNEQFF. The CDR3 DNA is TGTGTCAGCGGCCGGGACAATGAGCAGTTCTTC.